One and the same sample provided the 10 T cell receptor beta chains below, sequenced in a study of T cell repertoires in cytomegalovirus infection. Their cognate antigens are unknown. Using its own MiXCR run on the reads, TCRdb lists one record per CDR3 protein. Of 140,000 to 150,000 distinct CDR3 sequences in the sample, more than 30% were seen once. Sequencing used CD8+ T cells from cultured PBMCs, obtained from culture after CMV antigen stimulation. These receptors were taken from a human donor in good health (CMV status not recorded). Some clones in this sample may be carry-over from other donors' samples.

This clonotype came up once. The chain combines TRBV27 with TRBJ2-6; maybe TRBD2 (5 bases). The germline gives CDR1 MNHEY, CDR2 SMNVEV (reference sequence). Trimming took off 6 bases at V and 0 bases at J, with 18 bases between the two ends. This CDR3 region has 18 residues. CDR3 sequence reads: CASSGVAGDDSGANVLTF. For the CDR3, the DNA is TGTGCCAGCAGCGGGGTGGCGGGCGATGACTCTGGGGCCAACGTCCTGACTTTC.

This clonotype was recorded many times. V gene TRBV7-2 combines with J gene TRBJ1-1; 8 bases are a match to TRBD1. J gave up 5 bases and V 1 base, and 9 bases lay outside the gene matches. Germline loops: CDR1 SGHTA, CDR2 FQGNSA. The length of the CDR3 is 16 residues. The CDR3 here is CASSLVPDRGVTEAFF. The DNA of the CDR3 is TGTGCCAGCAGCTTAGTACCCGACAGGGGAGTTACTGAAGCTTTCTTT.

V usage is TRBV19 and J usage is TRBJ1-6; 10 bases map to TRBD1. V was clipped by 5 bases and J by 6 bases; unmatched bases: 10. From germline, CDR1 is LNHDA and CDR2 SQIVND (reference sequence). The CDR3 has 17 amino acids. The CDR3 loop reads CASSPRDRGGTNSPLHF. The CDR3 DNA reads TGTGCCAGTAGTCCTCGGGACAGGGGAGGAACTAATTCACCCCTCCACTTT.

This clonotype has ten or more counts. CDR3 sequence reads: CASSSTGSGGADTQYF. Written as DNA, the CDR3 is TGTGCCAGCAGCTCAACAGGGTCAGGAGGCGCAGATACGCAGTATTTT. The rearrangement links TRBV12-3 or TRBV12-4 to TRBJ2-3, with a possible D match to TRBD1 (6 bases). The CDR3 runs to 16 residues. The ends were cut back, 6 bases at V and 4 bases at J, with 20 bases in the middle.

Only a few counts were recorded for this clonotype. This chain links TRBV6-6 with TRBJ2-5; D is unclear. V was shortened by 0 bases and J by 10 bases, with 9 bases between the two germline ends. The length of the CDR3 is 12 residues. Germline CDR1 reads MNHNY; CDR2 reads SVGAGI (reference sequence). CDR3 region: CASSYSIGNQYF. The DNA of the CDR3 is TGTGCCAGCAGTTACTCGATTGGCAACCAGTACTTC.

This clonotype was recorded many times. The chain recombines TRBV5-4 with TRBJ2-5, with 12 positions matching TRBD2. CDR3 length equals 15 residues. Germline CDR1 reads SGHNT; CDR2 reads YYREEE (reference sequence). With V trimmed by 4 bases and J by 2 bases, 3 bases remained unmatched. The CDR3 sequence: CASSRTSGVQETQYF. CDR3 DNA: TGTGCCAGCAGCCGGACTAGCGGGGTGCAAGAGACCCAGTACTTC.

This chain uses TRBV20-1 with TRBJ2-1; a weak D match, TRBD2 (5 bases). Germline values: CDR1 DFQATT, CDR2 SNEGSKA (reference sequence). V was pared by 6 bases and J by 4 bases, with 13 bases between. The CDR3 loop spans 13 amino acids. DNA of the CDR3: TGCAGTGCCAAACGGGGTAATTACAATGAGCAGTTCTTC. Translation gives CSAKRGNYNEQFF.

With regard to this clonotype: No conserved phenylalanine or tryptophan ends this CDR3, so it is likely a read error. The rearrangement uses TRBV7-8 and TRBJ2-1, with 7 bases fitting TRBD2. Germline CDR1 reads SGHVS; CDR2 reads FQNEAQ. This CDR3 contains 19 residues. Losses at the gene ends were 0 bases for V and 2 bases for J; bases not matched to a gene: 13. CDR3 DNA sequence: TGTGCCAGCAGCTTAGCTCTTGGCGGGGGAACACATACCTACAATGAGCAGTTCATC. Amino acid sequence: CASSLALGGGTHTYNEQFI.

The gene calls are TRBV12-3 or TRBV12-4 and TRBJ2-4, with D tentatively TRBD1 (6 bases). Trimming stripped 1 base from V and 0 bases from J, with 25 bases between. CDR3 length equals 21 residues. The CDR3: CASSLVGVVGAVVLAKNIQYF. The CDR3 DNA sequence: TGTGCCAGCAGTTTAGTAGGGGTGGTGGGGGCGGTTGTGCTAGCCAAAAACATTCAGTACTTC.

For this clonotype: This may come from a read error, since a much larger clone is one base off. V usage is TRBV12-3 or TRBV12-4 and J usage is TRBJ2-2; 12 nucleotides match TRBD2. The CDR3 contains 16 residues. J was trimmed by 1 base and V by 6 bases; bases with no gene match: 3. The CDR3 coding sequence is TGTGCCAGCAGCGGACTAGCGGGGAGGAACACCGGGGAGCTGTTTTTT. Translating it yields CASSGLAGRNTGELFF.